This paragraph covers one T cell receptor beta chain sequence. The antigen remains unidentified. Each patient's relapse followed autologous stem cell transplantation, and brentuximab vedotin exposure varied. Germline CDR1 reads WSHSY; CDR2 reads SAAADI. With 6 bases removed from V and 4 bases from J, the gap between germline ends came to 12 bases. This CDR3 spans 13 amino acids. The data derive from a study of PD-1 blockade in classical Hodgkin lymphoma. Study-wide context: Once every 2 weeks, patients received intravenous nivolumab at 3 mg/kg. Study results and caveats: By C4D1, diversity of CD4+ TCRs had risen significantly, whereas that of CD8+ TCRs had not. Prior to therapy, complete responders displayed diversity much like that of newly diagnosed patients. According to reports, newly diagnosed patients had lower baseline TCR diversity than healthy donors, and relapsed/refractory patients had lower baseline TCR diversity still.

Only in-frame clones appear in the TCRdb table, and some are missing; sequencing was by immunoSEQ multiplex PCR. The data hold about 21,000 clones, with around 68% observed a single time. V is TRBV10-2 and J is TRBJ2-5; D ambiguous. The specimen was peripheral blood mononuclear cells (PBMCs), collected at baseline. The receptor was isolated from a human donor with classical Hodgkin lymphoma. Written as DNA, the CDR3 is TGCGCCAGCAGCCTGCCTGGTCGAGAGACCCAGTACTTC. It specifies CASSLPGRETQYF.